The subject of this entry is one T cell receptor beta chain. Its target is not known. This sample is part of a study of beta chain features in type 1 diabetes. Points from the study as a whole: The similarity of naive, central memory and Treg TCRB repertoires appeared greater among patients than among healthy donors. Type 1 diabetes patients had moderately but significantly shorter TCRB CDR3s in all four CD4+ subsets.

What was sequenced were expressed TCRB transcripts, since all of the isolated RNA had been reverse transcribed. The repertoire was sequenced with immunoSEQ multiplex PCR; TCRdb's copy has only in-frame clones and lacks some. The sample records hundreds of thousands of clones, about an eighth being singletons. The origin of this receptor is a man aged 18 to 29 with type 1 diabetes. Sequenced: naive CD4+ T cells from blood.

This CDR3 is CASSLAEGLNTEAFF. The CDR3 DNA reads as TGTGCCAGCAGCTTAGCGGAAGGATTGAACACTGAAGCTTTCTTT. V usage is TRBV11-1 and J usage is TRBJ1-1; D is uncertain. In germline, CDR1 is SGHAT, CDR2 FQDESV (reference sequence). This CDR3 is built from 15 residues. The ends were cut back, 0 bases at V and 0 bases at J, with 8 bases in the middle.